This T cell receptor (beta chain) was captured in a study of blood T cell repertoires in COVID-19 (dated by TCRdb to about 2020). Context from the whole study: Samples covering the acute and convalescent phases of COVID-19 were provided by collaborators in the United States, Italy and Spain. Subjects who had been exposed to COVID-19, were actively infected with it, or had recovered from it provided the deeply sampled blood TCRbeta repertoires that made up the dataset. HLA class I and class II types, where available, came from metadata supplied by the sample provider rather than from assay-based typing. The repertoires were released in a freely available public database meant as a resource for research on the immune response to SARS-CoV-2. The material from the prospective study consisted of cDNA or gDNA derived from T cells, B-cell-depleted T cells, or PBMCs. The samples were drawn from the first 160 participants of the ongoing ImmuneRACE study and from more than 1,000 subjects provided by 6 global collaborators. A de-identified subject ID, COVID-19 status, age in years and sex were almost always included in the sample metadata.

Study-level results and caveats: Clinical and demographic metadata were provided uncurated, with the amount varying by source and participant.

TCRbeta CDR3 regions were amplified from genomic DNA using the immunoSEQ Assay, a bias-controlled multiplex PCR. In the source study's methods: Nucleated cell counts per sample were estimated from amplification of reference gene primers within the assay. Sequence reads were collapsed and filtered to measure the absolute abundance of every unique TCRbeta CDR3 rearrangement. For each sample, productive Simpson clonality was calculated as the square root of Simpson's diversity index across productive rearrangements. TCRdb limited this immuneACCESS table to in-frame rearrangements with V and J called. A share of clones is missing; checked studies link under half to unresolved V genes, and the rest is unexplained. D and trimming come from the DNA, and the V and J calls and clone size come from that table. This sample gives some 300,000 clones in total; 89% of them show up just once. Jointly, the top ten make up approximately 9.4% of the sample.

In the prospective study, participants were roughly 18 to 100 years old, resided in 25 or so geographic areas of the United States, and were enrolled through a virtual design. In the prospective study, cohorts were assigned on the basis of participant-reported clinical history obtained from a screening survey and a study questionnaire. ImmuneRACE Cohort 3 recovered participants were defined by two consecutive negative NP/OP PCR tests, healthcare professional clearance, or symptom resolution. Each participant in the prospective study had whole blood, serum and a nasopharyngeal or oropharyngeal swab collected by mobile phlebotomists. Prospective study participants could optionally give additional blood draws and questionnaires over an approximately two-month period. Prospective study blood samples were shipped either frozen or at room temperature before DNA extraction. The germline V gene sets CDR1 to KGHDR and CDR2 to SFDVKD. Trimming removed 1 base from V and 5 bases from J; the gene matches leave 6 bases unexplained. Its CDR3 holds 16 amino acids, cysteine through phenylalanine. Kept here is only the CDR3 DNA, which spans 48 bases and is read in frame from base 1.

As to this clone: No cognate antigen has been identified for it. Base qualities are missing; no much larger clone stands one base away.

The sample was PBMCs or T cells enriched from blood (not recorded which). The V and J segments used are TRBV24-1 and TRBJ2-3; TRBD1 fits 9 bases in the junction. This receptor was obtained from a woman between 40 and 50 years old who had recovered from COVID-19. The nucleotides read TGTGCCACCAGTGATTTAGGGGGACAGGGTTTAGATACGCAGTATTTT. It encodes CATSDLGGQGLDTQYF.